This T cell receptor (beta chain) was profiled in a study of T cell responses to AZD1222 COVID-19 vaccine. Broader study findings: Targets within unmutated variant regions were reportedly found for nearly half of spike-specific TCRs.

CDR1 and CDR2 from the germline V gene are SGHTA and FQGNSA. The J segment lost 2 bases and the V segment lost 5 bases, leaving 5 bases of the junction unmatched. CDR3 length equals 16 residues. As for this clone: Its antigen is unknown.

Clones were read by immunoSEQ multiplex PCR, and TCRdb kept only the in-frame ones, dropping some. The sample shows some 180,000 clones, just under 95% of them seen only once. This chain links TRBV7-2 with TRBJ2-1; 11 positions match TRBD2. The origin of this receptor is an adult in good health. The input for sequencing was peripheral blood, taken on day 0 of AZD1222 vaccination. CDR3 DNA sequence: TGTGCCAGCAGCGACTCGGGACTAGCGGCCTACAATGAGCAGTTCTTC. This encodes CASSDSGLAAYNEQFF.